This paragraph covers one TCR beta chain sequence. Its antigen is unknown. The CDR3 runs to 15 residues. CDR1 is MDHEN, CDR2 SYDVKM, per germline. V was clipped by 8 bases and J by 3 bases, with 20 bases between them. The data originate from a study of cytomegalovirus exposure and HLA in healthy donors. At the level of the study: Previous work identified 90 million to 130 million unique TCR beta sequences from roughly 170 million T cells. Genotyping of 430 or so donors showed that about 84% belonged to the Caucasian-associated ancestry cluster. Overall study findings and caveats: CMV serostatus was the sole immune exposure information available. A later analysis reported that several of the most significant clusters appeared to be linked to common viral pathogens, among them Epstein-Barr virus.

Vbeta (60) and Jbeta (13) primers were used in the PCR. Clones were read by immunoSEQ multiplex PCR, and TCRdb kept only the in-frame ones, dropping some. Of 120,000 or so clones detected, around 68% appear once; the ten largest clones hold 3% to 5%. The rearrangement uses TRBV28 and TRBJ2-7; D may be TRBD2 (5 bases). This receptor was identified in a man in his forties in good health and CMV-seropositive. The sequencing sample was made of PBMCs. CDR3 region: CASCPPGPRGYEQYF. CDR3 coding DNA: TGTGCCAGCTGCCCACCGGGTCCACGGGGCTACGAGCAGTACTTC. The full variable domain, its missing parts supplied by reference TRBV28 and TRBJ2-7, is DVKVTQSSRYLVKRTGEKVFLECVQDMDHENMFWYRQDPGLGLRLIYFSYDVKMKEKGDIPEGYSVSREKKERFSLILESASTNQTSMYLCASCPPGPRGYEQYFGPGTRLTVT.